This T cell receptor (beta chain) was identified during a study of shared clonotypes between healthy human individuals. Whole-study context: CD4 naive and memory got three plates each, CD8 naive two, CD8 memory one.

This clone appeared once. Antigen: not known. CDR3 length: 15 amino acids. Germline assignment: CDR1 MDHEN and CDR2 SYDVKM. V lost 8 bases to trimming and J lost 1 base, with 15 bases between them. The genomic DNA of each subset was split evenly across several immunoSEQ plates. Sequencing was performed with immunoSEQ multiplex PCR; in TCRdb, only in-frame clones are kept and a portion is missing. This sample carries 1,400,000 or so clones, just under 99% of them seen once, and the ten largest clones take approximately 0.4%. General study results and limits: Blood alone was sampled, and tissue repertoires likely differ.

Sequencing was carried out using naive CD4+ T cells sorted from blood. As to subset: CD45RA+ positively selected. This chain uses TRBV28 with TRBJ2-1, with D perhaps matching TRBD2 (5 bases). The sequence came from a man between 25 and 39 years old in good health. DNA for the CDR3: TGTGCCAGCGGGAGTAGCCTCCCATCCTACAATGAGCAGTTCTTC. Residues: CASGSSLPSYNEQFF.